This T cell receptor beta chain was retrieved from a study of T cells in women clearing cervical HPV infection. TCR beta CDR3 amplified by multiplex PCR from approximately 1,300 ng genomic DNA. The method was immunoSEQ multiplex PCR; TCRdb's version includes in-frame clones alone and lacks a portion of them. The sample table sets out about 25,000 clones. Sequencing was done on a sample of blood buffy coat. This receptor was taken from a woman aged 18-70 years with a cervical HPV16 infection that either progressed to CIN3+ or cleared (not recorded which).

Incomplete CDR3 DNA: TGTGCCAGCAGCTTAACGGGGCCTAGCGCTCCCTACGAG. Translated: CASSLTGPSAPYE. The whole CDR3 reads CASSLTGPSAPYEQYF. The rearrangement joins TRBV7-3 to TRBJ2-7; D may be TRBD2 (6 bases). The read terminates 3 residues before the CDR3 end, so the remaining end is supplied by the germline J gene. The CDR3 consists of 16 residues. Germline CDR1 and CDR2: SGHTA and FQGTGA. Trimming took off 0 bases at V and 2 bases at J, with 14 bases between the two ends.